The 9 T cell receptor beta chains listed next were all sequenced from one sample in a study of T cell repertoires in cytomegalovirus infection. TCRdb re-called the reads through MiXCR, storing one row per CDR3 protein. This sample carries approximately 280,000 distinct CDR3 sequences, about 20% of them seen once, and the ten largest clones take roughly 20%. Antigens for these TCRs are unknown. Sequencing used cultured PBMCs, obtained from culture after CMV antigen stimulation. The receptors were sampled from a human donor in good health (CMV status not recorded). Some clones in this sample may be carry-over from other donors' samples.

Only a few counts were recorded for this clonotype. This chain links TRBV6-1 with TRBJ2-5, with 9 bases that match TRBD1. Germline lookup yields CDR1 MNHNS and CDR2 SASEGT. Germline trimming cut 10 bases from V and 4 bases from J; bases unmatched to any gene: 13. The CDR3 is 15 residues long. CDR3 sequence (DNA): TGTGCCACCTCCCGGGACAGGGCCTTCGGAGAGACCCAGTACTTC. It specifies CATSRDRAFGETQYF.

The chain is built from TRBV7-2 and TRBJ2-7; D gene ambiguous. This CDR3 region has 11 residues. CDR1 SGHTA and CDR2 FQGNSA come from the germline V gene. The V and J ends lost 3 bases and 5 bases respectively, with 5 bases between them. The CDR3 protein is CASSLIDEQYF. In DNA form, the CDR3 reads TGTGCCAGCAGCTTGATCGACGAGCAGTACTTC.

This clonotype showed up many times. The chain links TRBV7-2 to TRBJ2-3, with 11 bases fitting TRBD2. CDR3 size: 17 residues. Germline CDR1 SGHTA, CDR2 FQGNSA. The V gene end was trimmed by 5 bases and the J gene end by 6 bases; junction bases not matched to a gene: 13. The CDR3 reads CASSRAPLAGGEDTQYF. The CDR3 nucleotides are TGTGCCAGCAGCCGCGCACCGTTAGCGGGAGGGGAGGATACGCAGTATTTT.

The sample holds one count of this clonotype. The chain couples TRBV28 to TRBJ2-7; 8 bases align to TRBD2. The CDR3 sequence is 13 residues long. CDR1 is MDHEN, CDR2 SYDVKM, per germline. The V and J ends lost 4 bases and 7 bases, in that order; junction bases with no gene match: 6. CDR3 in amino acids: CASSSSGRGEQYF. CDR3 nucleotide sequence: TGTGCCAGCAGTTCGAGCGGGAGAGGGGAGCAGTACTTC. The full variable domain, its missing parts supplied by reference TRBV28 and TRBJ2-7, is DVKVTQSSRYLVKRTGEKVFLECVQDMDHENMFWYRQDPGLGLRLIYFSYDVKMKEKGDIPEGYSVSREKKERFSLILESASTNQTSMYLCASSSSGRGEQYFGPGTRLTVT.

J is TRBJ2-1 and V is TRBV19, with a possible D match to TRBD2 (6 bases). CDR3 length equals 15 residues. V was cut by 5 bases and J by 0 bases, with 11 bases left in between. The germline V gene encodes CDR1 LNHDA and CDR2 SQIVND (reference sequence). The CDR3 region is CASSGTGTSYNEQFF. In nucleotides, the CDR3 is TGTGCCAGTAGTGGGACTGGAACCTCCTACAATGAGCAGTTCTTC.

This clonotype was found a few times. The rearrangement joins TRBV4-1 to TRBJ2-7; TRBD1 matches at 9 bases. The CDR3 contains 17 residues. V lost 4 bases to trimming and J lost 3 bases; unmatched junction nucleotides: 13. The germline V gene has CDR1 MGHRA and CDR2 YSYEKL. CDR3: CASSPIPGTGKIYEQYF. The CDR3 DNA sequence: TGCGCCAGCAGCCCGATTCCCGGGACAGGGAAAATCTACGAGCAGTACTTC.

This clonotype was found many times. V is TRBV7-2 and J is TRBJ2-7; maybe TRBD2 (6 bases). CDR1 is SGHTA, CDR2 FQGNSA, per germline. CDR3 length equals 12 residues. V lost 4 bases, J lost 7 bases, and 11 bases lay in between. CDR3 sequence (DNA): TGTGCCAGCAGCTCGCAAGGGAGGGAGCAGTACGTC. This sequence encodes CASSSQGREQYV.

At least ten counts were recorded for this clonotype. The V gene is TRBV7-8, the J gene TRBJ1-4; 9 bases match TRBD1. The germline CDR1 and CDR2 sequences are SGHVS and FQNEAQ. Losses at the gene ends were 4 bases for V and 10 bases for J; bases not matched to a gene: 4. The CDR3 sequence is 13 residues long. CDR3 amino acids: CASSSDRGRKLFF. The DNA of the CDR3 is TGTGCCAGCAGCTCGGACAGGGGCCGAAAACTGTTTTTT.

The chain is built from TRBV20-1 and TRBJ1-6; maybe TRBD1 (5 bases). The germline V gene encodes CDR1 DFQATT and CDR2 SNEGSKA (reference sequence). Trimming took off 6 bases at V and 0 bases at J, with 15 bases between the two ends. CDR3 length equals 16 residues. The CDR3 DNA reads as TGCAGTGCCGCCGATAGACAGAGCTCCTATAATTCACCCCTCCACTTT. Translation: CSAADRQSSYNSPLHF.